This entry lists 18 T cell receptor beta chains sequenced from one sample in a study of regulatory T cells in long-lasting Graves disease. Noted time point: newly diagnosed GD, antithyroid drugs for less than 3 months. After RNA was extracted from PBMCs, the TCR library was made from it. Construction of the TCR beta libraries employed iRepertoire HTBI primers in conjunction with Arm-PCR of CDR3 regions. TCRdb reprocessed the multiplex PCR reads via MiXCR and lists one record per CDR3 protein. The top ten clones hold approximately 35% of a sample with fewer than 350,000 distinct CDR3 sequences, 18% of them seen once. The source was peripheral blood mononuclear cells (PBMCs), collected at new diagnosis, from a patient treated with antithyroid drugs. The receptors were gathered from a female donor with Graves disease.

The sample holds one count of this clonotype. Just one base apart from a much larger clone, this may be a read error. The rearrangement uses TRBV4-1 and TRBJ1-6; D gene unclear. Germline CDR1 and CDR2: MGHRA and YSYEKL. The CDR3 covers 13 residues. CDR3 sequence (DNA): TGCGTCAGCAGCCAAGATGCCGATTCACCCCTCCACTTT. The encoded protein is CVSSQDADSPLHF.

This clonotype was counted at least ten times. The genes are TRBV12-3 or TRBV12-4 and TRBJ1-5; D may be TRBD1 (6 bases). This CDR3 has 14 residues. V lost 5 bases, J lost 5 bases, and 13 bases lay in between. The CDR3 DNA follows: TGTGCCAGCAGTGGGACACCCGGGGATCAGCCCCAGCATTTT. Its translation: CASSGTPGDQPQHF.

This clonotype was observed many times. V and J are TRBV19 and TRBJ2-3, with 9 bases aligning to TRBD2. The CDR3 loop spans 17 amino acids. With V trimmed by 4 bases and J by 2 bases, 10 bases remained unmatched. The V gene's germline CDR1 is LNHDA and CDR2 SQIVND (reference sequence). The CDR3 loop is CASSKGGLAGLTDTQYF. For the CDR3, the DNA is TGTGCCAGTAGTAAGGGCGGGCTAGCGGGGCTCACAGATACGCAGTATTTT.

A few counts support this clonotype. The V gene is TRBV19, the J gene TRBJ2-5; perhaps TRBD2 as D (7 bases). The germline gives CDR1 LNHDA, CDR2 SQIVND (reference sequence). The CDR3 runs 16 residues. V dropped 3 bases and J dropped 5 bases, with 19 bases sitting between them. The CDR3 loop is CASSMVGGGRGETQYF. DNA of the CDR3: TGTGCCAGTAGTATGGTGGGCGGGGGCCGAGGGGAGACCCAGTACTTC.

On this clonotype itself: A read error likely explains this, since a far larger clone differs by one base. This chain uses TRBV6-4 with TRBJ2-5, with D maybe TRBD2 (6 bases). The CDR3 sequence is 14 residues long. Trimming shortened V by 7 bases and J by 1 base, and 13 bases separated the two germline ends. CDR1 is MRHNA and CDR2 is SNTAGT in the germline V gene. CDR3 coding DNA: TGTGCCAGCACCTCCATCGGGGGCCAAGAGACCCAGTACTTC. Translating it yields CASTSIGGQETQYF.

V gene TRBV12-3 or TRBV12-4 combines with J gene TRBJ2-1, with 9 bases aligning to TRBD2. The CDR3 is 18 amino acids. V lost 6 bases and J lost 0; bases outside the gene matches: 12. The DNA for the CDR3 is TGTGCCAGCAGGACCCCGGGACTAGCAGCGGGCTCCTACAATGAGCAGTTCTTC. Translating it yields CASRTPGLAAGSYNEQFF.

V is TRBV5-1 and J is TRBJ2-3; D may be TRBD1 (6 bases). CDR1 SGHRS and CDR2 YFSETQ come from the germline V gene. The germline V and J ends were trimmed by 4 bases and 2 bases, with 17 bases remaining between them. CDR3 length: 16 residues. The CDR3 region is CASSPSRQEFTDTQYF. The CDR3 region has the DNA TGCGCCAGCAGCCCTTCTCGACAGGAGTTCACAGATACGCAGTATTTT.

This clonotype was picked up many times. CDR3 region: CASSLFIGYEQYF. The CDR3 DNA is TGCGCCAGCAGCCTTTTCATTGGGTACGAGCAGTACTTC. The gene calls are TRBV5-1 and TRBJ2-7; D gene ambiguous. From germline, CDR1 is SGHRS and CDR2 YFSETQ. The CDR3 length is 13 residues. Trimming removed 4 bases at V and 4 bases at J, with 12 bases between.

This clonotype was detected many times. The V gene is TRBV2, the J gene TRBJ2-7; D might be TRBD2 (7 bases). The CDR3 totals 13 residues. V dropped 10 bases and J dropped 3 bases, with 16 bases sitting between them. The germline CDR1 and CDR2 sequences are SNHLY and FYNNEI. CDR3 DNA sequence: TGTGCCACCCGTCGGGGGGCAAGCTACGAGCAGTACTTC. Translation gives CATRRGASYEQYF.

This clonotype was seen repeatedly, ten times or more. This chain joins TRBV20-1 and TRBJ2-2, with 7 bases matching TRBD1. CDR3 length: 13 residues. CDR1 is DFQATT and CDR2 is SNEGSKA in the germline V gene (reference sequence). The V gene end was trimmed by 4 bases and the J gene end by 3 bases; junction bases not matched to a gene: 2. CDR3 sequence reads: CSAKQGDTGELFF. Written as DNA, the CDR3 is TGCAGTGCTAAGCAGGGGGACACCGGGGAGCTGTTTTTT.

This clonotype came up a few times. This chain joins TRBV5-6 and TRBJ1-1, with D unresolved. Germline-derived CDR1 and CDR2 are SGHDT and YYEEEE. V lost 0 bases and J lost 11, with 11 bases in between. The length of the CDR3 is 12 residues. The CDR3 loop reads CASSLGTMSAFF. The CDR3 DNA follows: TGTGCCAGCAGCTTGGGGACTATGTCTGCTTTCTTT.

Points on this clonotype: A much more abundant neighbour one base away suggests this may be a read error. The CDR3 protein is CASSSSAGDYEQFF. The DNA of the CDR3 is TGTGCCAGCAGCTCCTCAGCGGGGGACTACGAGCAGTTCTTC. This chain uses TRBV7-9 with TRBJ2-1, with 8 bases lining up with TRBD2. The CDR3 covers 14 residues. Germline values: CDR1 SEHNR, CDR2 FQNEAQ (reference sequence). Trimming removed 4 bases from V and 10 bases from J; junction bases left unmatched: 9.

V gene TRBV20-1 combines with J gene TRBJ1-4; D gene uncertain. The CDR3 consists of 12 residues. The ends were cut back, 5 bases at V and 7 bases at J, with 11 bases in the middle. From germline, CDR1 is DFQATT and CDR2 SNEGSKA (reference sequence). As DNA, the CDR3 is TGCAGTGCTTCCGCCGGATCTGAAAAACTGTTTTTT. Amino acid sequence: CSASAGSEKLFF.

This clonotype has at least ten counts. J is TRBJ2-1 and V is TRBV6-1; tentatively, D is TRBD1 (5 bases). V was shortened by 6 bases and J by 6 bases, with 12 bases between the two germline ends. Germline assignment: CDR1 MNHNS and CDR2 SASEGT. The length of the CDR3 is 13 residues. CDR3 nucleotide sequence: TGTGCCAGCAGCCGCGGACAATCCAATGAGCAGTTCTTC. Protein: CASSRGQSNEQFF.

This clonotype was seen many times. The chain joins TRBV3-1 to TRBJ2-7; D assignment may be TRBD1 or TRBD2 (5 bases each). The CDR3 extends over 15 amino acids. V dropped 2 bases and J dropped 4 bases, with 15 bases sitting between them. Looked up from germline, CDR1 is LGHDT and CDR2 is YNNKEL (reference sequence). CDR3 bases: TGTGCCAGCAGCCAACGGGGAACAGGTGTATACGAGCAGTACTTC. It translates to CASSQRGTGVYEQYF.

This clonotype was counted ten times or more. The gene calls are TRBV12-3 or TRBV12-4 and TRBJ2-5; weak D call: TRBD1 (6 bases). The CDR3 is 16 amino acids. With 6 bases removed from V and 0 bases from J, the gap between germline ends came to 17 bases. CDR3 in amino acids: CASSYPPGTHQETQYF. CDR3 nucleotide sequence: TGTGCCAGCAGCTACCCTCCCGGGACACACCAAGAGACCCAGTACTTC.

Ten or more counts support this clonotype. V usage is TRBV19 and J usage is TRBJ1-1; D is undetermined. CDR3 length: 14 residues. The V end was cut by 5 bases, the J end by 0 bases, with 10 bases between. Germline CDR1 and CDR2: LNHDA and SQIVND (reference sequence). CDR3 region: CASSDGQVNTEAFF. DNA for the CDR3: TGTGCCAGTAGTGATGGCCAGGTGAACACTGAAGCTTTCTTT.

This clonotype appeared a few times. This chain links TRBV12-5 with TRBJ2-1; D is unresolved. Trimming left V 6 bases short and J 0 bases short, with 9 bases between. The CDR3 is 14 residues long. From germline, CDR1 is LGHNT and CDR2 FRNRAP. DNA of the CDR3: TGTGCTAGTGGGAGACCGGGCTCCTACAATGAGCAGTTCTTC. The encoded protein is CASGRPGSYNEQFF. Combining the CDR3 with reference TRBV12-5 and TRBJ2-1 gives the whole variable domain DARVTQTPRHKVTEMGQEVTMRCQPILGHNTVFWYRQTMMQGLELLAYFRNRAPLDDSGMPKDRFSAEMPDATLATLKIQPSEPRDSAVYFCASGRPGSYNEQFFGPGTRLTVL.